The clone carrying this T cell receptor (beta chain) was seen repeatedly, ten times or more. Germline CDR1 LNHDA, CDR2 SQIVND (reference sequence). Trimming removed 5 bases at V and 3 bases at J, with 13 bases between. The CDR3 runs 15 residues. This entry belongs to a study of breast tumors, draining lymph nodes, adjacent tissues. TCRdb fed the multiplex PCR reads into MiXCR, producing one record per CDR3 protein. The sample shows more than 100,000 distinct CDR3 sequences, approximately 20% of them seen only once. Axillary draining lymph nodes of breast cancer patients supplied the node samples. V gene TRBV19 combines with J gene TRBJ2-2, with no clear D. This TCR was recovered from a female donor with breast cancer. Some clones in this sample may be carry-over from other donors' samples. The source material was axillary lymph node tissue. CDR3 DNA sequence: TGTGCCAGTAGTCCCTCGGTGAGCCACACCGGGGAGCTGTTTTTT. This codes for CASSPSVSHTGELFF.